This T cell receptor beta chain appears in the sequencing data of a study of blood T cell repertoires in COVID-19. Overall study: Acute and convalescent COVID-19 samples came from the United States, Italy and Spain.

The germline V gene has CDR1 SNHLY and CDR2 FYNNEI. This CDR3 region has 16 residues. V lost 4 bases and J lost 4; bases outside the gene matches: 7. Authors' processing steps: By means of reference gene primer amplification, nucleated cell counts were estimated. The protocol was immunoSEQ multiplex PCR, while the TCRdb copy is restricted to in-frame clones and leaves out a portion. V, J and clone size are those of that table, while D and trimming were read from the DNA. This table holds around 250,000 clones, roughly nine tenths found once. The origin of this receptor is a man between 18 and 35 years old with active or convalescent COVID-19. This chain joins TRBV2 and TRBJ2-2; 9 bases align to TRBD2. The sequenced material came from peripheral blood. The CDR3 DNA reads TGTGCCAGCAGTGTTGGAGGCGGGGGGGCCACCGGGGAGCTGTTTTTT. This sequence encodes CASSVGGGGATGELFF.